The clone carrying this TCR beta chain appeared a few times. Isolated RNA was reverse transcribed in full, so expressed TCRB transcripts were sequenced. The table came from immunoSEQ multiplex PCR; TCRdb's copy has only in-frame clones and leaves some out. The table lists 300,000 to 450,000 clones, around a fifth of them singletons. The sample is drawn from a study of beta chain features in type 1 diabetes. This receptor was taken from a woman aged 18-29 years in good health. The specimen was naive CD4+ T cells from blood.

CDR3 in DNA: TGTGCCAGCAGAACGGACGCCGGGGATTCACCCCTCCACTTT. Protein product: CASRTDAGDSPLHF. The V call is TRBV7-2, the J call TRBJ1-6; D gene ambiguous. From germline, CDR1 is SGHTA and CDR2 FQGNSA. V was clipped by 6 bases and J by 8 bases, with 14 bases between them. This CDR3 has 14 amino acids.